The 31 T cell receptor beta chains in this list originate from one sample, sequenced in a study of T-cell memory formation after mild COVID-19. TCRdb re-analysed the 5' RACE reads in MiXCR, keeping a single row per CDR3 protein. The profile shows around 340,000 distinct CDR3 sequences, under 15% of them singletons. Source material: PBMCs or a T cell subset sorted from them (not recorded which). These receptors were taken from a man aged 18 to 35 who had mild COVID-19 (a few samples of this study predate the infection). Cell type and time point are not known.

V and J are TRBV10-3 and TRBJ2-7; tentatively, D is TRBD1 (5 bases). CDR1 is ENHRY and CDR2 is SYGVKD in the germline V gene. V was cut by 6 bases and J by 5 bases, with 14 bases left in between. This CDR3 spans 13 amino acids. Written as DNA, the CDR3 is TGTGCCATCAGAGTGTCAGGGATCAACGAGCAGTACTTC. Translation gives CAIRVSGINEQYF.

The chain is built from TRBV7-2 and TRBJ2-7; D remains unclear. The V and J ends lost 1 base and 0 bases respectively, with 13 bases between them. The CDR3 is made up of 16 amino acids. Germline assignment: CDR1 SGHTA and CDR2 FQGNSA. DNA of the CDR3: TGTGCCAGCAGCTTAGTCCCAGTCAGGAGCTCCTACGAGCAGTACTTC. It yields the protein CASSLVPVRSSYEQYF.

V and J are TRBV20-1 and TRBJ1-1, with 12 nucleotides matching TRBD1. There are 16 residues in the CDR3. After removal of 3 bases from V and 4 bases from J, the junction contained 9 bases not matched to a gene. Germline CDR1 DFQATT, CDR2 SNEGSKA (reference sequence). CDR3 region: CSARKGQGATGTEAFF. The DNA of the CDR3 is TGCAGTGCTAGGAAGGGACAGGGGGCGACCGGCACTGAAGCTTTCTTT.

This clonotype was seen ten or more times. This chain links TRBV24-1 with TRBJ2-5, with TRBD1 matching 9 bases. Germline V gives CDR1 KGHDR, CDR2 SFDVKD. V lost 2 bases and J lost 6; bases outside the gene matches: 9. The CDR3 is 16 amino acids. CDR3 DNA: TGTGCCACCAGTGATTCCACACAGGGGGCGCAAAAGACCCAGTACTTC. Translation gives CATSDSTQGAQKTQYF.

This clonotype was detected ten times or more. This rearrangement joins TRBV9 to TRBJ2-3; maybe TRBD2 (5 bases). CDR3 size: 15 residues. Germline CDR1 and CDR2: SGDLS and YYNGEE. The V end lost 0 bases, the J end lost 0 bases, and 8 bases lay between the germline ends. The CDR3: CASSVAAASTDTQYF. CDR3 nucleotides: TGTGCCAGCAGCGTAGCAGCGGCTAGCACAGATACGCAGTATTTT.

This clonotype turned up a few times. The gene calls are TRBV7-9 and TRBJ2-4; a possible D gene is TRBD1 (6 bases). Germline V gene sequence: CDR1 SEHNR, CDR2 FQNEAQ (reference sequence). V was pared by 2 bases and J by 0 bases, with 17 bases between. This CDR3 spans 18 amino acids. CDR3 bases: TGTGCCAGCAGCTTATACCCCCACAGGGCCGCAGCCAAAAACATTCAGTACTTC. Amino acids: CASSLYPHRAAAKNIQYF.

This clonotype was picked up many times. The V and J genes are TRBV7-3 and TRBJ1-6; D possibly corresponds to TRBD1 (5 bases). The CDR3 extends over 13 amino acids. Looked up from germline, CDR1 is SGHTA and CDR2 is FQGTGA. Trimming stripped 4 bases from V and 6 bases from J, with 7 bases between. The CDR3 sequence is CASSSGPNSPLHF. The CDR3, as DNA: TGTGCCAGCAGCTCGGGGCCTAATTCACCCCTCCACTTT. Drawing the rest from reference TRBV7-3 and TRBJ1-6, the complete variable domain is GAGVSQTPSNKVTEKGKYVELRCDPISGHTALYWYRQSLGQGPEFLIYFQGTGAADDSGLPNDRFFAVRPEGSVSTLKIQRTERGDSAVYLCASSSGPNSPLHFGNGTRLTVT.

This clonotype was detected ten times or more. The CDR3 sequence is CASSELAGGTDTQYF. The CDR3 nucleotides are TGTGCCAGCAGTGAATTAGCGGGGGGCACAGATACGCAGTATTTT. The chain joins TRBV25-1 to TRBJ2-3; 9 bases agree with TRBD2. The CDR3 loop spans 15 amino acids. The V gene's germline CDR1 is MGHDK and CDR2 SYGVNS. V lost 1 base and J lost 1; bases outside the gene matches: 0.

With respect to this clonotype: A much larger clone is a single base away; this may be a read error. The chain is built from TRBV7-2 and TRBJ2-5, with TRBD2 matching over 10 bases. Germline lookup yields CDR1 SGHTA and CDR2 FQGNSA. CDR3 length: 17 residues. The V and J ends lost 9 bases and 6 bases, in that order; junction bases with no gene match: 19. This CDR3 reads CARGFPLGIAGGKTQYF. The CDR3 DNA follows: TGTGCCAGAGGCTTTCCCTTAGGAATAGCGGGGGGAAAGACCCAGTACTTC.

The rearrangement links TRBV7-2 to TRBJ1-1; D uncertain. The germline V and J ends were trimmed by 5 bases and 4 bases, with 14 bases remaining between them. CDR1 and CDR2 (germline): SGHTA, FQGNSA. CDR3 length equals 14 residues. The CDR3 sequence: CASSSRVARTEAFF. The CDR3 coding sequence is TGTGCCAGCAGCAGTAGGGTAGCGCGCACTGAAGCTTTCTTT.

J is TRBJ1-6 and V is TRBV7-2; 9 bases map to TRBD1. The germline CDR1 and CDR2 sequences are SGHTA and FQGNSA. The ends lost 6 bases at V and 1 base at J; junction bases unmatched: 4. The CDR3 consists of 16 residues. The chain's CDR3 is CASSPDRGSYNSPLHF. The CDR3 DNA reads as TGTGCCAGCAGTCCGGACAGGGGATCCTATAATTCACCCCTCCACTTT. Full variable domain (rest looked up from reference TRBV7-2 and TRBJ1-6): GAGVSQSPSNKVTEKGKDVELRCDPISGHTALYWYRQSLGQGLEFLIYFQGNSAPDKSGLPSDRFSAERTGGSVSTLTIQRTQQEDSAVYLCASSPDRGSYNSPLHFGNGTRLTVT.

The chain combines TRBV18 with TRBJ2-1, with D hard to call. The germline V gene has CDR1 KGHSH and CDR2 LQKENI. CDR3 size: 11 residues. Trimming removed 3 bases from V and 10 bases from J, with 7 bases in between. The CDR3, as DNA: TGTGCCAGCTCACCGACCGGGGAGCAGTTCTTC. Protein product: CASSPTGEQFF.

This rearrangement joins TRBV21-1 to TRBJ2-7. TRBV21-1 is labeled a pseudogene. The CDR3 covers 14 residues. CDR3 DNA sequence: TGTGCCAGCAGCAAAGCTATCGAACTCTACGAGCAGTACGTC. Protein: CASSKAIELYEQYV.

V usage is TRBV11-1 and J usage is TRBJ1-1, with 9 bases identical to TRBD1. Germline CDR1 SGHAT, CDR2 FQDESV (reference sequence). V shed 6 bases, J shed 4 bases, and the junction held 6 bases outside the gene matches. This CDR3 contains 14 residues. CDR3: CASRTDRGATEAFF. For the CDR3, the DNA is TGTGCCAGCAGGACGGACAGGGGAGCCACTGAAGCTTTCTTT.

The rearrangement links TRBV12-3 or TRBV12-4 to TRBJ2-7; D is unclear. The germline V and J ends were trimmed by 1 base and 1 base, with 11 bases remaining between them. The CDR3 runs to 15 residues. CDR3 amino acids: CASSLGASSSYEQYV. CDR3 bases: TGTGCCAGCAGTTTAGGGGCCAGCTCTTCCTACGAGCAGTACGTC.

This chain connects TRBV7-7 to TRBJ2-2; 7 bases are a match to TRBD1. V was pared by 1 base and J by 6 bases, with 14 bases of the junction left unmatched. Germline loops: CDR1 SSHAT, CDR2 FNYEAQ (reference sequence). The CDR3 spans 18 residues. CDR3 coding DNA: TGTGCCAGCAGCTTAGAGTCCCAGGGACAGCCCTACCCCGGGGAGCTGTTTTTT. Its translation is CASSLESQGQPYPGELFF.

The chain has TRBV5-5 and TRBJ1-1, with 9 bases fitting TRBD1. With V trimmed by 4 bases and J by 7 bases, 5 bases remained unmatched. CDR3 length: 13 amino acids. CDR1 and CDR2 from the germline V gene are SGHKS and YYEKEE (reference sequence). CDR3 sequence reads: CASSRDRADEAFF. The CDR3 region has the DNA TGTGCCAGCAGCCGGGACAGGGCTGATGAAGCTTTCTTT.

The CDR3 loop reads CASSQEEDRAIHGFNEQFF. DNA of the CDR3: TGTGCCAGCAGCCAAGAAGAGGACAGGGCCATACATGGGTTCAATGAGCAGTTCTTC. V and J are TRBV14 and TRBJ2-1, with 8 bases lining up with TRBD1. The CDR3 is 19 residues long. Germline assignment: CDR1 SGHDN and CDR2 FVKESK. J was trimmed by 6 bases and V by 0 bases; bases with no gene match: 16.

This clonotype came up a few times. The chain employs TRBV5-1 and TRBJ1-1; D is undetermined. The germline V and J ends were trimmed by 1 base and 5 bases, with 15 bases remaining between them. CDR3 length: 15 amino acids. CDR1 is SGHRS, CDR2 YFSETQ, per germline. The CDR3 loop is CASSLRTELSTEAFF. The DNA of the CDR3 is TGCGCCAGCAGCTTGCGCACAGAGCTGAGTACTGAAGCTTTCTTT.

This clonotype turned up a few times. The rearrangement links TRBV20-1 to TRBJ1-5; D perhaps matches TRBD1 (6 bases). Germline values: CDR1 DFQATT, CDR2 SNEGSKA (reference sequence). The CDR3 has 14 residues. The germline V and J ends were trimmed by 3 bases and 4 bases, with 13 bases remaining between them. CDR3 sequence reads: CSASNRVGNQPQHF. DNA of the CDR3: TGCAGTGCTAGTAACAGGGTGGGGAATCAGCCCCAGCATTTT.

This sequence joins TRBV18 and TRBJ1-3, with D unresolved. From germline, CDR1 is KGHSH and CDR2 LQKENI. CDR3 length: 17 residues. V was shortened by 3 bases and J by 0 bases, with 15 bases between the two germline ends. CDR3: CASSPRAGFLSGNTIYF. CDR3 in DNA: TGTGCCAGCTCACCTCGGGCAGGTTTCCTCTCTGGAAACACCATATATTTT.

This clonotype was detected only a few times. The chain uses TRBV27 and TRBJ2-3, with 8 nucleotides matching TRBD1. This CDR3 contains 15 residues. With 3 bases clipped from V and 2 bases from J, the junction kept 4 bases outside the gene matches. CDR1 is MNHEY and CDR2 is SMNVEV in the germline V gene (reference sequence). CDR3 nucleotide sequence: TGTGCCAGCAGTTTTTCGGGACAGGTCACAGATACGCAGTATTTT. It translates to CASSFSGQVTDTQYF.

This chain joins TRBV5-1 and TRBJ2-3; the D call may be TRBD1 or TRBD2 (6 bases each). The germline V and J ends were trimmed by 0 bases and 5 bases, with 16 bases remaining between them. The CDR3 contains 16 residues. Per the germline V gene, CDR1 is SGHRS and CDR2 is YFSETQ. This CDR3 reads CASSLAGAGRGDTQYF. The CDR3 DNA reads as TGCGCCAGCAGCTTGGCGGGGGCAGGGAGAGGAGATACGCAGTATTTT.

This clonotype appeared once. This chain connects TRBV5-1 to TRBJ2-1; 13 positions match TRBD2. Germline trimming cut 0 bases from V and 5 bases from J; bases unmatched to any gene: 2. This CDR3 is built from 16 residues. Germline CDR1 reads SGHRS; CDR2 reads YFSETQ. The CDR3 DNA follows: TGCGCCAGCAGCTTGGGGACTAGCGGGGGCCACAATGAGCAGTTCTTC. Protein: CASSLGTSGGHNEQFF.

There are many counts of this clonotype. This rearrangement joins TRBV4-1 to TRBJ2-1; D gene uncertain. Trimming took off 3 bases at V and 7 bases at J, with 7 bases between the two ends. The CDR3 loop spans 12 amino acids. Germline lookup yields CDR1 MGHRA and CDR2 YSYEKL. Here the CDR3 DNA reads TGCGCCAGCAGCCAGGGGTGGAATGAGCAGTTCTTC. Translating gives CASSQGWNEQFF.

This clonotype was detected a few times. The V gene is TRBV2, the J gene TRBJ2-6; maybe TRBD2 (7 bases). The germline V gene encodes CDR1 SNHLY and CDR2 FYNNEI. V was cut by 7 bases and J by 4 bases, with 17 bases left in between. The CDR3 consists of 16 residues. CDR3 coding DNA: TGTGCCAGCACTGGGGGGGGGCCTAGAGGGGCCAACGTCCTGACTTTC. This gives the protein CASTGGGPRGANVLTF.

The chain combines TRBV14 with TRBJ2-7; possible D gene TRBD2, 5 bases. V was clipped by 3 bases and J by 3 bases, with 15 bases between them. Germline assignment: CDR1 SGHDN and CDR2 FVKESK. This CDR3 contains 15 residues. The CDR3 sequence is CASSQGATSIYEQYF. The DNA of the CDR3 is TGTGCCAGCAGCCAGGGAGCCACGTCGATCTACGAGCAGTACTTC.

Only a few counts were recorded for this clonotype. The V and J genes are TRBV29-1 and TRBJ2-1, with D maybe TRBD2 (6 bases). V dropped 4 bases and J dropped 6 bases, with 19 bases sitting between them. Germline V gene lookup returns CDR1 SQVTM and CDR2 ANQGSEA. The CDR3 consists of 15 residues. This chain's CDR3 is CSVAPGRIGGNEQFF. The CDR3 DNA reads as TGCAGCGTTGCCCCGGGTAGGATCGGGGGCAATGAGCAGTTCTTC.

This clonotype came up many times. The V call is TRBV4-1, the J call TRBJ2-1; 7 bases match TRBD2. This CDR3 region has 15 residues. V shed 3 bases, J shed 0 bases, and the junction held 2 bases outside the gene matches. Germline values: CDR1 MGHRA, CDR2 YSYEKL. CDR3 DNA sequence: TGCGCCAGCAGCCAGGGGACTAACTCCTACAATGAGCAGTTCTTC. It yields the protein CASSQGTNSYNEQFF.

This CDR3 reads CASGLADRSYNEQFF. As DNA, the CDR3 is TGCGCCAGCGGCCTTGCGGATCGCTCCTACAATGAGCAGTTCTTC. The chain is built from TRBV5-1 and TRBJ2-1; D call uncertain. The CDR3 has 15 residues. The germline V gene encodes CDR1 SGHRS and CDR2 YFSETQ. The V gene lost 7 bases and the J gene lost 0 bases, with 14 bases spanning the gap.

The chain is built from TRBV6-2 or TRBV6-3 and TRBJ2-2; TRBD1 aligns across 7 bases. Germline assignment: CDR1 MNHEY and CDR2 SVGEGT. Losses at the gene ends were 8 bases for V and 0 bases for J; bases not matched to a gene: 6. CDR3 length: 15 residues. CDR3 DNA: TGTGCCAGCGGGGACAGTGCCCCGAACACCGGGGAGCTGTTTTTT. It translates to CASGDSAPNTGELFF.